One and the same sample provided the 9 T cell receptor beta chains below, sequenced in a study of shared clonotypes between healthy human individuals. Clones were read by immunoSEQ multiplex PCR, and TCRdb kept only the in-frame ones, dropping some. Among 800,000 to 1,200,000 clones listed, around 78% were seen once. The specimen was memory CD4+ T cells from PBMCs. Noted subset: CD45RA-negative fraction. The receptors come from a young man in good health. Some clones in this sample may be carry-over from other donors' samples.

The CDR3, as DNA: TGTGCCAGCAGCCTCATAACAGGGCGCGCTGAAGCTTTCTTT. Amino acid sequence: CASSLITGRAEAFF. The chain employs TRBV7-9 and TRBJ1-1; TRBD1 might be the D (6 bases). The CDR3 sequence is 14 residues long. V lost 5 bases and J 6 bases, leaving 16 bases between the germline ends. Germline V gene sequence: CDR1 SEHNR, CDR2 FQNEAQ (reference sequence).

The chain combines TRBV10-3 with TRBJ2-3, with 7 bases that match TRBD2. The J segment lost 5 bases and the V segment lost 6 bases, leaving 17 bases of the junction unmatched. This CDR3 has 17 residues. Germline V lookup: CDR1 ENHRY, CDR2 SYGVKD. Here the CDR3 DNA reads TGTGCCATCAGCCCGGGCGGGGCTAGCGGCGTCCGAGATACGCAGTATTTT. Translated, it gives CAISPGGASGVRDTQYF.

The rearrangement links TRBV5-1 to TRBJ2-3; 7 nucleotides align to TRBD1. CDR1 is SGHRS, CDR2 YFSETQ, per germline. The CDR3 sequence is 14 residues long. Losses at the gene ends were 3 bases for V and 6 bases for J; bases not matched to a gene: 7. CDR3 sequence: CASSSRQGRDTQYF. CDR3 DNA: TGCGCCAGCAGCTCCCGACAGGGTAGGGATACGCAGTATTTT.

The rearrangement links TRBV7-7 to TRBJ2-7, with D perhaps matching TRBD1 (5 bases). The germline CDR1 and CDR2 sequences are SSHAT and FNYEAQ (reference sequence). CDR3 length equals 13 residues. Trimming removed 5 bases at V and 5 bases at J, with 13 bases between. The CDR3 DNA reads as TGTGCCAGCAGCACCGCTCCAGGGAACGAGCAGTACTTC. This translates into CASSTAPGNEQYF.

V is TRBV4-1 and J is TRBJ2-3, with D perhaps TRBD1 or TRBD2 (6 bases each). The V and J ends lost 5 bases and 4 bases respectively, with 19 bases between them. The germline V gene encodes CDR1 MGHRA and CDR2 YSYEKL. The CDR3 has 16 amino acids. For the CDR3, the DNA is TGCGCCAGCAGCGGGGGCGGCGGAAGGGGGGCAGATACGCAGTATTTT. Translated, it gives CASSGGGGRGADTQYF.

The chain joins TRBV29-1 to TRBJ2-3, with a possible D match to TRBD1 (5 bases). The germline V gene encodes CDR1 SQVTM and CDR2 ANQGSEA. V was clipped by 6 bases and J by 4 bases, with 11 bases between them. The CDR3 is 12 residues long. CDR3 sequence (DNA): TGCAGCGTCTTGGACACAGCAGATACGCAGTATTTT. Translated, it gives CSVLDTADTQYF.

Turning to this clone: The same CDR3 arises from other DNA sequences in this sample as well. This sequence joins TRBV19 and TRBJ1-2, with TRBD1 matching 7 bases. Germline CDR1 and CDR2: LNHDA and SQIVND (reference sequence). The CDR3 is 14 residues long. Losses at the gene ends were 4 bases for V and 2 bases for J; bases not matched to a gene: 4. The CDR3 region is CASSTQTGNYGYTF. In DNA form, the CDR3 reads TGTGCCAGTAGTACTCAGACAGGGAACTATGGCTACACCTTC.

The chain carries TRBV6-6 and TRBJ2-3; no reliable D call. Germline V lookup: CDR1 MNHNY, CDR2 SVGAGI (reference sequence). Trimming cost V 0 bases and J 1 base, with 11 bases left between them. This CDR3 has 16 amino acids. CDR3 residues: CASSYSASPGTDTQYF. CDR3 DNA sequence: TGTGCCAGCAGTTACTCGGCATCCCCGGGCACAGATACGCAGTATTTT.

CDR3 residues: CASVRQATGYGYTF. CDR3 bases: TGTGCCAGCGTACGACAGGCCACGGGGTATGGCTACACCTTC. V and J are TRBV6-1 and TRBJ1-2; TRBD1 might be the D (6 bases). CDR1 and CDR2 from the germline V gene are MNHNS and SASEGT. V lost 8 bases and J lost 5, with 18 bases in between. The CDR3 is 14 residues long.